These 30 T cell receptor beta chains originate from one sample sequenced in a study of T cell repertoires in cytomegalovirus infection. Which antigens these TCRs recognize remains unknown. TCRdb fed the reads into MiXCR, producing one record per CDR3 protein. The data contain 650,000 to 900,000 distinct CDR3 sequences, approximately 29% of them singletons. Sample: cultured CD8+ T cells from PBMCs, taken from culture after CMV antigen stimulation. All receptors derive from a human donor in good health (CMV status not recorded). Some clones in this sample may be carry-over from other donors' samples.

The chain is built from TRBV5-6 and TRBJ1-2; no firm D call. This CDR3 contains 15 residues. Trimming took off 6 bases at V and 1 base at J, with 16 bases between the two ends. Germline CDR1 is SGHDT and CDR2 is YYEEEE. The CDR3 coding sequence is TGTGCCAGCACCCCCCGGAGTGCGGATAACTATGGCTACACCTTC. It yields the protein CASTPRSADNYGYTF.

As to this clonotype: Sequence at one end of the junction differs from germline and may be a read error. This chain joins TRBV6-1 and TRBJ2-5, with 7 bases that match TRBD1. Germline V CDR1 and CDR2: MNHNS, SASEGT. The CDR3 spans 13 residues. CDR3 sequence (DNA): TGTGCCAGCACCATCGGACAGGTGGTGCCCCAGGACTTC. Translated: CASTIGQVVPQDF.

This chain links TRBV7-9 with TRBJ1-1; 9 bases match TRBD1. Looked up from germline, CDR1 is SEHNR and CDR2 is FQNEAQ (reference sequence). The CDR3 runs to 14 residues. The V and J ends lost 3 bases and 5 bases, in that order; junction bases with no gene match: 4. The CDR3 sequence is CASSFPGQGTEAFF. The DNA of the CDR3 is TGTGCCAGCAGCTTTCCGGGACAGGGAACTGAAGCTTTCTTT.

This clonotype showed up just a few times. The chain has TRBV6-5 and TRBJ2-2, with TRBD1 matching 7 bases. Trimming cost V 7 bases and J 2 bases; bases outside gene matches: 10. There are 16 residues in the CDR3. The germline V gene encodes CDR1 MNHEY and CDR2 SVGAGI. This CDR3 is CASTRQAGGNTGELFF. The CDR3 region has the DNA TGTGCCAGCACACGGCAGGCAGGGGGAAACACCGGGGAGCTGTTTTTT.

Only a few counts were recorded for this clonotype. The chain joins TRBV12-3 or TRBV12-4 to TRBJ1-1; TRBD1 matches 7 bases. CDR3 size: 12 residues. Germline trimming cut 7 bases from V and 5 bases from J; bases unmatched to any gene: 4. The CDR3 nucleotides are TGTGCCAGCAACCAGGGGGGAACTGAAGCTTTCTTT. Its protein product is CASNQGGTEAFF.

In its sample, this clonotype was seen a few times. The chain links TRBV13 to TRBJ1-2; 8 nucleotides align to TRBD1. This CDR3 contains 15 residues. The junction had 7 bases not matched to a gene; V was cut back by 5 bases and J by 2 bases. CDR1 and CDR2 from the germline V gene are PRHDT and FYEKMQ (reference sequence). The CDR3 loop is CASSPETGENYGYTF. The CDR3 coding sequence is TGTGCCAGCAGCCCAGAGACAGGGGAGAACTATGGCTACACCTTC.

This clonotype was detected only a few times. This chain connects TRBV7-8 to TRBJ1-2; D is uncertain. The length of the CDR3 is 14 residues. Trimming left V 5 bases short and J 4 bases short, with 14 bases between. Germline lookup yields CDR1 SGHVS and CDR2 FQNEAQ. CDR3 in amino acids: CASSPALLAYGYTF. The DNA of the CDR3 is TGTGCCAGCAGCCCGGCCCTCTTAGCCTATGGCTACACCTTC.

CDR3 in DNA: TGTGCCAGCAGCCCGGGACTAGCGGGGGGAACAATCCAAGAGACCCAGTACTTC. Translating gives CASSPGLAGGTIQETQYF. This chain uses TRBV5-4 with TRBJ2-5; 15 nucleotides align to TRBD2. Germline V gene lookup returns CDR1 SGHNT and CDR2 YYREEE (reference sequence). The trim removed 4 bases at V and 1 base at J, leaving 8 bases unmatched. The CDR3 has 18 residues.

This clonotype occurred a few times. The chain combines TRBV6-5 with TRBJ1-2, with 7 bases lining up with TRBD1. Germline CDR1 reads MNHEY; CDR2 reads SVGAGI. The CDR3 has 14 amino acids. J gave up 4 bases and V 5 bases, and 7 bases lay outside the gene matches. CDR3 nucleotide sequence: TGTGCCAGCAGTAAAGGACAGGCCAGCTATGGCTACACCTTC. Residues: CASSKGQASYGYTF.

This clonotype turned up a few times. J is TRBJ2-5 and V is TRBV7-6, with 11 bases aligning to TRBD2. The CDR3 is 16 amino acids. CDR1 SGHVS and CDR2 FNYEAQ come from the germline V gene. V was clipped by 5 bases and J by 4 bases; unmatched bases: 9. The CDR3 DNA follows: TGTGCCAGCAGCCCTGAGACTAGCGGGGTAGTAGAGACCCAGTACTTC. Translation gives CASSPETSGVVETQYF. Full variable domain (missing parts from reference TRBV7-6 and TRBJ2-5): GAGVSQSPRYKVTKRGQDVALRCDPISGHVSLYWYRQALGQGPEFLTYFNYEAQQDKSGLPNDRFSAERPEGSISTLTIQRTEQRDSAMYRCASSPETSGVVETQYFGPGTRLLVL.

The gene calls are TRBV4-3 and TRBJ1-2, with 8 bases that match TRBD1. Germline values: CDR1 LGHNA, CDR2 YSLEER. The CDR3 spans 16 residues. V shed 0 bases, J shed 8 bases, and the junction held 11 bases outside the gene matches. The CDR3 nucleotides read TGCGCCAGCAGCCAAGATGCGACAGGGGTAACCTCCGGCTACACCTTC. Encoded protein: CASSQDATGVTSGYTF.

This clonotype has just a few counts. The chain carries TRBV2 and TRBJ2-1; 7 bases map to TRBD1. Germline loops: CDR1 SNHLY, CDR2 FYNNEI. The ends lost 8 bases at V and 2 bases at J; junction bases unmatched: 3. The CDR3 contains 13 residues. CDR3 sequence reads: CASQDRAYNEQFF. CDR3 nucleotides: TGTGCCAGCCAAGACAGGGCCTACAATGAGCAGTTCTTC.

This clonotype occurred a few times. The chain couples TRBV7-2 to TRBJ2-1; D ambiguous. The CDR3 sequence is 14 residues long. V lost 4 bases and J 6 bases, leaving 13 bases between the germline ends. CDR1 is SGHTA, CDR2 FQGNSA, per germline. CDR3 in DNA: TGTGCCAGCAGCTACCAGACGGATTCCAATGAGCAGTTCTTC. It specifies CASSYQTDSNEQFF.

The table lists this clonotype with many counts. This chain connects TRBV7-2 to TRBJ1-5, with D uncertain. Germline lookup yields CDR1 SGHTA and CDR2 FQGNSA. The CDR3 totals 15 residues. Trimming removed 1 base at V and 1 base at J, with 8 bases between. The CDR3 here is CASSLGLGSNQPQHF. The DNA of the CDR3 is TGTGCCAGCAGCTTAGGTTTGGGCAGCAATCAGCCCCAGCATTTT.

This clonotype was seen many times. The rearrangement links TRBV7-8 to TRBJ1-5; D may be TRBD1 (6 bases). Germline loops: CDR1 SGHVS, CDR2 FQNEAQ. Between the trimmed V and J ends, which lost 1 base and 2 bases, there was a span of 12 bases. This CDR3 has 16 amino acids. CDR3 nucleotides: TGTGCCAGCAGCTTAGGCGGGGGCGCGGGCAATCAGCCCCAGCATTTT. Its protein product is CASSLGGGAGNQPQHF.

This clonotype was observed a few times. The V call is TRBV10-3, the J call TRBJ2-7, with 9 bases fitting TRBD1. CDR3 length equals 19 residues. Germline-derived CDR1 and CDR2 are ENHRY and SYGVKD. The trim removed 3 bases at V and 2 bases at J, leaving 17 bases unmatched. CDR3 region: CAISDASRTGETKPYEQYF. The DNA of the CDR3 is TGTGCCATCAGTGACGCCAGCCGGACAGGGGAGACTAAGCCCTACGAGCAGTACTTC.

The chain recombines TRBV18 with TRBJ2-7; perhaps TRBD2 as D (5 bases). V lost 1 base and J lost 0, with 13 bases in between. The germline V gene encodes CDR1 KGHSH and CDR2 LQKENI. The CDR3 loop spans 16 amino acids. Here the CDR3 reads CASSPRARESSYEQYV. The CDR3 nucleotides read TGTGCCAGCTCACCACGGGCCCGGGAAAGCTCCTACGAGCAGTACGTC.

This clonotype appeared many times. The chain has TRBV7-9 and TRBJ2-7; 8 bases are shared with TRBD1. Germline V lookup: CDR1 SEHNR, CDR2 FQNEAQ (reference sequence). V trimming: 0 bases; J trimming: 3 bases; junction bases outside the gene matches: 1. There are 14 residues in the CDR3. CDR3 bases: TGTGCCAGCAGCTTAGCAGGACAGGGCTACGAGCAGTACGTC. Amino acids: CASSLAGQGYEQYV.

In its sample, this clonotype was seen many times. The J gene is TRBJ1-1, the V gene TRBV12-3 or TRBV12-4; 8 bases fit TRBD1. This CDR3 is built from 15 residues. V was clipped by 1 base and J by 5 bases; unmatched bases: 6. This chain's CDR3 is CASSLVETGATEAFF. In nucleotides, the CDR3 is TGTGCCAGCAGTTTAGTTGAGACAGGGGCTACTGAAGCTTTCTTT.

The rearrangement uses TRBV28 and TRBJ2-3, with D possibly TRBD2 on 6 matching bases. Germline V gene data show CDR1 as MDHEN and CDR2 as SYDVKM. CDR3 size: 15 residues. The V end was cut by 1 base, the J end by 4 bases, with 12 bases between. CDR3 protein: CASSLLRDGPDTQYF. The DNA of the CDR3 is TGTGCCAGCAGTTTATTGCGGGACGGACCAGATACGCAGTATTTT.

The V gene is TRBV28, the J gene TRBJ2-5; D is perhaps TRBD1 or TRBD2 (5 bases each). Germline-derived CDR1 and CDR2 are MDHEN and SYDVKM. The CDR3 consists of 14 residues. V gave up 4 bases and J gave up 1 base, with 10 bases separating them. The CDR3 DNA sequence: TGTGCCAGCAGTTGGGACGTTACCCAAGAGACCCAGTACTTC. Translation: CASSWDVTQETQYF.

V and J are TRBV7-2 and TRBJ2-2; D is unresolved. Trimming stripped 2 bases from V and 4 bases from J, with 17 bases between. Germline CDR1 is SGHTA and CDR2 is FQGNSA. The CDR3 length is 17 residues. CDR3 DNA: TGTGCCAGCAGCTTATCAGGTTGGCAGAGGATCACCGGGGAGCTGTTTTTT. Translated, it gives CASSLSGWQRITGELFF.

The V gene is TRBV27, the J gene TRBJ1-6, with 7 bases matching TRBD1. Germline V gene data show CDR1 as MNHEY and CDR2 as SMNVEV (reference sequence). There are 14 residues in the CDR3. V lost 5 bases and J lost 5; bases outside the gene matches: 3. The chain's CDR3 is CASSPGTDNSPLHF. CDR3 sequence (DNA): TGTGCCAGCAGTCCCGGGACAGATAATTCACCCCTCCACTTT.

The chain carries TRBV2 and TRBJ1-1; the D is unclear. Trimming took off 7 bases at V and 11 bases at J, with 14 bases between the two ends. Germline loops: CDR1 SNHLY, CDR2 FYNNEI. This CDR3 region has 11 residues. The CDR3 region has the DNA TGTGCCAGCACTATAGTGATTGGGGCTTTCTTT. Translated: CASTIVIGAFF.

The chain joins TRBV5-4 to TRBJ1-1, with a weak D call TRBD1 (5 bases). The CDR3 runs 17 residues. Trimming cost V 0 bases and J 3 bases, with 18 bases left between them. Germline CDR1 is SGHNT and CDR2 is YYREEE (reference sequence). CDR3 DNA: TGTGCCAGCAGCTTGGGACCCCTGATGGGGGGGGACACTGAAGCTTTCTTT. Translated, it gives CASSLGPLMGGDTEAFF.

This clonotype was picked up a small number of times. The chain couples TRBV3-1 to TRBJ1-2; the match to TRBD1 covers 8 bases. Germline values: CDR1 LGHDT, CDR2 YNNKEL (reference sequence). The CDR3 is made up of 16 amino acids. With 1 base clipped from V and 4 bases from J, the junction kept 8 bases outside the gene matches. In DNA, the CDR3 is TGTGCCAGCAGCCAAGCGGACAGGGTCGTGTTCTATGGCTACACCTTC. Translated: CASSQADRVVFYGYTF.

This clonotype was recorded a few times. The V call is TRBV6-6, the J call TRBJ2-2; 7 positions match TRBD1. The J segment lost 7 bases and the V segment lost 5 bases, leaving 10 bases of the junction unmatched. CDR1 and CDR2 from the germline V gene are MNHNY and SVGAGI (reference sequence). This CDR3 contains 15 residues. DNA of the CDR3: TGTGCCAGCAGTGTGGACAGGTTAAGTTTCGGGGAGCTGTTTTTT. It codes for CASSVDRLSFGELFF.

This chain links TRBV10-3 with TRBJ2-7, with D perhaps TRBD1 (6 bases). The CDR3 is 15 amino acids. From germline, CDR1 is ENHRY and CDR2 SYGVKD. V was shortened by 4 bases and J by 0 bases, with 13 bases between the two germline ends. CDR3 bases: TGTGCCATCAGTGGTAGGACAGCGAGCTCCTACGAGCAGTACTTC. It is translated as CAISGRTASSYEQYF.

A few counts support this clonotype. This chain's CDR3 is CASSSEGGRAYNEQFF. CDR3 nucleotides: TGTGCCAGCAGCTCCGAGGGGGGGAGGGCCTACAATGAGCAGTTCTTC. The gene calls are TRBV7-9 and TRBJ2-1; tentatively, D is TRBD2 (7 bases). V gave up 4 bases and J gave up 2 bases, with 15 bases separating them. The germline gives CDR1 SEHNR, CDR2 FQNEAQ (reference sequence). The CDR3 is 16 residues long.

This clonotype was seen once. A much larger clone differs from this one at a single base, so this may be a read error. For the CDR3, the DNA is TGTGCCAGCAGCCCACGAACAGATCCCTACAAGCAGTACTTC. Protein product: CASSPRTDPYKQYF. The chain employs TRBV7-6 and TRBJ2-7; no reliable D call. Per germline, CDR1 SGHVS and CDR2 FNYEAQ. The CDR3 runs to 14 residues.